This TCR beta chain was sequenced in a study of T cells in Graves' hyperthyroidism and ophthalmopathy. This clonotype was seen at least ten times. Amplification of TCR beta CDR3 regions used RNA as the template. TCR CDR3 underwent first-round RT-PCR with the HTBI primer set. MiXCR, run by TCRdb on the multiplex PCR reads, gives a single entry per CDR3 protein. The sample holds about 500,000 distinct CDR3 sequences, roughly 15% seen once. The sequence was collected from a woman aged 25 to 39 with Graves' ophthalmopathy. Sequencing used blood.

The DNA of the CDR3 is TGTGCCAGCTCACCAGGTTATAGCAATCAGCCCCAGCATTTT. It yields the protein CASSPGYSNQPQHF. This chain uses TRBV18 with TRBJ1-5; D unclear. CDR1 is KGHSH and CDR2 is LQKENI in the germline V gene. CDR3 size: 14 residues. V was cut by 2 bases and J by 0 bases, with 5 bases left in between.